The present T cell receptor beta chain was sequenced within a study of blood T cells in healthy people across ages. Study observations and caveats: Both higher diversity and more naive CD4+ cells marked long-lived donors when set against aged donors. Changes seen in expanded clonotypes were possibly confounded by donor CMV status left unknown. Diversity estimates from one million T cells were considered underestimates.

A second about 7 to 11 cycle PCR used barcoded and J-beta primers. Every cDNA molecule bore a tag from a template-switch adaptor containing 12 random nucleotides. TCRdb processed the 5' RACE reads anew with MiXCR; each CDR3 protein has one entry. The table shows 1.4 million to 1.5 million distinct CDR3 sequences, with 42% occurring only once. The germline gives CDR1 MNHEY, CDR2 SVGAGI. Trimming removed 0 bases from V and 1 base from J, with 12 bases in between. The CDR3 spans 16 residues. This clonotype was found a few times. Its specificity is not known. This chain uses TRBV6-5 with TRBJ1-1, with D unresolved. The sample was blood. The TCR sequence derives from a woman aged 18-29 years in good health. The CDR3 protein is CASSYSPWQQNTEAFF. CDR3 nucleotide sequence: TGTGCCAGCAGTTACTCCCCCTGGCAGCAGAACACTGAAGCTTTCTTT.